The 21 T cell receptor beta chains given below trace back to one sample, sequenced in a study of CXCR3-negative and CXCR3-positive naive CD8 T cells. The antigens for these receptors are not known. General study findings and limits: Hydrophobicity was higher for TRB CDR3s found in CXCR3-positive naive cells than in CXCR3-negative naive cells.

Through 5' RACE with UMI labels, the TRB cDNA libraries were prepared. Using the 5' RACE reads, TCRdb records one entry per CDR3 protein without DNA. This sample's table has approximately 130,000 distinct CDR3 sequences. The sample was naive CXCR3+ CD8+ T cells from blood. Subset indicated: CD45RO-CCR7+CD27+CD95- naive CD8+ T cells expressing CXCR3 (TNR3+). These receptors were collected from a human donor in good health. Some clones in this sample may be carry-over from other donors' samples.

The J gene is TRBJ2-2, the V gene TRBV11-3; as DNA is missing, the TRBD2 call by TCRdb cannot be tested. Germline CDR1 is SGHNT and CDR2 is YENEEA. This CDR3 has 17 residues. The CDR3 loop is CASSRGLAGTNTGELFF.

This chain uses TRBV6-2 or TRBV6-3 with TRBJ1-2. The CDR3 loop spans 15 amino acids. Germline V gene data show CDR1 as MNHEY and CDR2 as SVGEGT. CDR3 residues: CASTHPADTFYGYTF.

This chain joins TRBV7-7 and TRBJ2-1; TCRdb's assignment of TRBD1 cannot be checked, as there is no DNA. CDR1 is SSHAT and CDR2 is FNYEAQ in the germline V gene (reference sequence). The CDR3 sequence is 17 residues long. CDR3 amino acids: CASSHYVGQGADNEQFF.

This sequence joins TRBV29-1 and TRBJ1-3. CDR1 SQVTM and CDR2 ANQGSEA come from the germline V gene. The CDR3 is 11 amino acids. The CDR3: CSTDSGNTIYF.

V and J are TRBV9 and TRBJ2-7. The CDR3 is 14 amino acids. Germline lookup yields CDR1 SGDLS and CDR2 YYNGEE. The CDR3 spells CASSVADQQYEQYF.

This chain connects TRBV2 to TRBJ2-7; no DNA is available, so the TRBD2 call from TCRdb remains unchecked. The CDR3 runs to 15 residues. Germline-derived CDR1 and CDR2 are SNHLY and FYNNEI. CDR3 protein: CASSEATSGADEQYF.

The rearrangement links TRBV29-1 to TRBJ2-6; TCRdb lists TRBD1, though no DNA is available to test this call. The CDR3 sequence is 17 residues long. The germline V gene has CDR1 SQVTM and CDR2 ANQGSEA. The chain's CDR3 is CSVGLGQTISGANVLTF.

J is TRBJ1-2 and V is TRBV5-8; the D gene TCRdb calls, TRBD1, cannot be checked with no DNA. The length of the CDR3 is 14 residues. Germline V gene sequence: CDR1 SGHTS, CDR2 YDEGEE. CDR3 sequence: CASSLYWGNYGYTF.

V gene TRBV14 combines with J gene TRBJ1-1; without DNA, the TCRdb call of TRBD1 cannot be checked. Per germline, CDR1 SGHDN and CDR2 FVKESK. This CDR3 contains 18 residues. The CDR3 here is CASSTRTGVFWLNTEAFF.

V is TRBV28 and J is TRBJ2-3; no DNA is available, so the TRBD1 call from TCRdb remains unchecked. The CDR3 loop spans 16 amino acids. Germline-derived CDR1 and CDR2 are MDHEN and SYDVKM. The CDR3 reads CASSGLPGRRTDTQYF.

V is TRBV13 and J is TRBJ2-7. Germline CDR1 and CDR2: PRHDT and FYEKMQ (reference sequence). The CDR3 consists of 13 residues. The CDR3 sequence is CASSLEGSYEQYF.

V is TRBV29-1 and J is TRBJ2-7; checking the TCRdb D call of TRBD1 is not possible without DNA. The CDR3 length is 12 residues. Germline V gene sequence: CDR1 SQVTM, CDR2 ANQGSEA. The CDR3 sequence is CSVATGDYEQYF.

The chain carries TRBV18 and TRBJ2-6; TCRdb selects TRBD1, and the lack of DNA leaves this call unchecked. Germline lookup yields CDR1 KGHSH and CDR2 LQKENI. The CDR3 has 17 residues. This CDR3 reads CASSSWDRNSGANVLTF.

The chain carries TRBV5-1 and TRBJ1-1; TCRdb outputs TRBD1, but without DNA this stays unchecked. Germline CDR1 is SGHRS and CDR2 is YFSETQ. The CDR3 length is 13 residues. The CDR3 reads CASSLNRGTEAFF.

This sequence joins TRBV7-9 and TRBJ2-3; TCRdb returns TRBD1, unconfirmable since there is no DNA. In germline, CDR1 is SEHNR, CDR2 FQNEAQ (reference sequence). The CDR3 runs to 15 residues. The CDR3 protein is CASSPPWGDTDTQYF. Complete variable domain (other parts from reference TRBV7-9 and TRBJ2-3): DTGVSQNPRHKITKRGQNVTFRCDPISEHNRLYWYRQTLGQGPEFLTYFQNEAQLEKSRLLSDRFSAERPKGSFSTLEIQRTEQGDSAMYLCASSPPWGDTDTQYFGPGTRLTVL.

The rearrangement uses TRBV28 and TRBJ1-2; the D gene TCRdb calls, TRBD1, cannot be checked with no DNA. This CDR3 has 16 residues. The germline V gene encodes CDR1 MDHEN and CDR2 SYDVKM. CDR3 sequence reads: CASSLPWTGGNYGYTF.

V and J are TRBV28 and TRBJ2-7. CDR3 length: 15 amino acids. Germline loops: CDR1 MDHEN, CDR2 SYDVKM. CDR3 protein: CASSLKGRWYYEQYF.

The chain recombines TRBV28 with TRBJ2-7; TCRdb's D gene call, TRBD1, goes unchecked for lack of DNA. There are 16 residues in the CDR3. Germline V gene lookup returns CDR1 MDHEN and CDR2 SYDVKM. The CDR3 loop reads CASSFRDRGRAYEQYF.

The chain carries TRBV7-8 and TRBJ2-1. The V gene's germline CDR1 is SGHVS and CDR2 FQNEAQ. This CDR3 spans 16 amino acids. The CDR3 spells CASSSDPTLVANEQFF.

The chain links TRBV5-4 to TRBJ2-2; the D call from TCRdb, TRBD1, cannot be confirmed without DNA. This CDR3 is 15 amino acids long. Per the germline V gene, CDR1 is SGHNT and CDR2 is YYREEE (reference sequence). The CDR3 loop is CASQSGQTNTGELFF. The full variable domain, rest sourced from reference TRBV5-4 and TRBJ2-2, is ETGVTQSPTHLIKTRGQQVTLRCSSQSGHNTVSWYQQALGQGPQFIFQYYREEENGRGNFPPRFSGLQFPNYSSELNVNALELDDSALYLCASQSGQTNTGELFFGEGSRLTVL.

The chain links TRBV20-1 to TRBJ2-5; as DNA is missing, the TRBD1 call by TCRdb cannot be tested. The CDR3 is 14 residues long. Germline V gene data show CDR1 as DFQATT and CDR2 as SNEGSKA (reference sequence). CDR3: CSARDRGPQETQYF.